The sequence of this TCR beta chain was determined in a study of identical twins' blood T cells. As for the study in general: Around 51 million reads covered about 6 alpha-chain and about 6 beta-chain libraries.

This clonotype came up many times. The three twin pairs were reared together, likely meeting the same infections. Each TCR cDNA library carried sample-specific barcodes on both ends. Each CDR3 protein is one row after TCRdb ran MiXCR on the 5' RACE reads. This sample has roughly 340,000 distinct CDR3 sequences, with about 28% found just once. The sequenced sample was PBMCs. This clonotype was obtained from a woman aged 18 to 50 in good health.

The CDR3 nucleotides are TGTGCCAGCAGCGGGAGACTAGACGAGCAGTACTTC. It codes for CASSGRLDEQYF. The V call is TRBV27, the J call TRBJ2-7; a possible D gene is TRBD2 (6 bases). V lost 6 bases, J lost 5 bases, and 11 bases lay in between. CDR3 length: 12 residues. Germline CDR1 MNHEY, CDR2 SMNVEV (reference sequence).